Following are 29 T cell receptor beta chains from one sample sequenced in a study of T cell responses to AZD1222 COVID-19 vaccine (dated by TCRdb to about 2021). The library was generated by the immunoSEQ multiplex PCR assay. The immuneACCESS repertoire file appears here via TCRdb, limited to in-frame rearrangements. These files lack a portion of the clones; in checked studies, under half of the deficit traces to unresolved V genes, and the cause of the others is not known. The sample table shows some 130,000 clones, and roughly 90% are seen once. The ten most abundant clones make up about 3% of the sample. Sample time point, as interpreted from the label and publication: baseline before first vaccination. This specimen consisted of peripheral blood, obtained on day 0 of AZD1222 vaccination. These receptors all stem from an adult in good health.

The chain combines TRBV5-1 with TRBJ1-4, with D possibly matching TRBD1 (6 bases). V gave up 4 bases and J gave up 6 bases, with 16 bases separating them. In germline, CDR1 is SGHRS, CDR2 YFSETQ. The CDR3 consists of 15 residues. CDR3 nucleotide sequence: TGCGCCAGCAGCGCCACGGGGGCCCGGGATGAAAAACTGTTTTTT. It translates to CASSATGARDEKLFF.

The chain is built from TRBV5-1 and TRBJ2-3; 8 nucleotides agree with TRBD2. CDR3 length equals 15 residues. After removal of 4 bases from V and 6 bases from J, the junction contained 10 bases not matched to a gene. Germline V gives CDR1 SGHRS, CDR2 YFSETQ. The CDR3 DNA follows: TGCGCCAGCAGCCCGCGGGAGCGGGAGCTGGATACGCAGTATTTT. Its translation: CASSPRERELDTQYF. Filled out from reference TRBV5-1 and TRBJ2-3, the complete variable domain reads KAGVTQTPRYLIKTRGQQVTLSCSPISGHRSVSWYQQTPGQGLQFLFEYFSETQRNKGNFPGRFSGRQFSNSRSEMNVSTLELGDSALYLCASSPRERELDTQYFGPGTRLTVL.

The chain couples TRBV28 to TRBJ1-1; TRBD1 aligns across 8 bases. Per the germline V gene, CDR1 is MDHEN and CDR2 is SYDVKM. The CDR3 has 14 residues. The junction had 4 bases not matched to a gene; V was cut back by 3 bases and J by 4 bases. CDR3 in DNA: TGTGCCAGCAGTTTTCATACAGGGGGCACTGAAGCTTTCTTT. Its protein product is CASSFHTGGTEAFF.

The rearrangement joins TRBV29-1 to TRBJ1-5; D possibly corresponds to TRBD1 (6 bases). Germline-derived CDR1 and CDR2 are SQVTM and ANQGSEA. This CDR3 has 13 amino acids. V lost 6 bases and J lost 9, with 18 bases in between. CDR3 DNA: TGCAGCGTCGGGAGGGTAGGGGGAGGGCCCCAGCATTTT. Encoded protein: CSVGRVGGGPQHF.

This clone came up once. Here the CDR3 reads CAWRRGAGANVLTF. CDR3 DNA: TGTGCCTGGAGGCGGGGGGCCGGGGCCAACGTCCTGACTTTC. The chain uses TRBV30 and TRBJ2-6, with TRBD2 identical over 8 bases. The germline V gene encodes CDR1 GTSNPN and CDR2 SVGIG (reference sequence). This CDR3 is built from 14 residues. Trimming at V came to 3 bases and at J to 4 bases, leaving 2 bases not matched to a gene.

V gene TRBV4-1 combines with J gene TRBJ1-2; 8 bases are a match to TRBD1. The length of the CDR3 is 16 residues. Unmatched junction bases numbered 9, after V lost 4 bases and J lost 2 bases. CDR1 is MGHRA and CDR2 is YSYEKL in the germline V gene. The CDR3 coding sequence is TGCGCCAGCAGCCTTCAACCGGGACAGGTAAACTATGGCTACACCTTC. Translating gives CASSLQPGQVNYGYTF.

This chain links TRBV7-2 with TRBJ2-7; TRBD2 matches at 9 bases. CDR3 length: 15 amino acids. The V segment lost 2 bases and the J segment 2 bases; nucleotides outside the gene matches: 4. Germline V gene sequence: CDR1 SGHTA, CDR2 FQGNSA. CDR3 sequence (DNA): TGTGCCAGCAGCTTAAACCTAGCGGGACCCTACGAGCAGTACTTC. It encodes CASSLNLAGPYEQYF.

As DNA, the CDR3 is TGTGCCAGCAGATCTAGACAGGGCTACACTGAAGCTTTCTTT. Amino acids: CASRSRQGYTEAFF. V and J are TRBV6-5 and TRBJ1-1, with TRBD1 identical over 7 bases. The CDR3 is 14 residues long. Germline V lookup: CDR1 MNHEY, CDR2 SVGAGI. V dropped 6 bases and J dropped 3; count of bases not matched to a gene: 7.

This chain connects TRBV15 to TRBJ1-5; maybe TRBD1 (5 bases). This CDR3 region has 16 residues. The V end lost 0 bases, the J end lost 6 bases, and 15 bases lay between the germline ends. The germline gives CDR1 LNHNV, CDR2 YYDKDF (reference sequence). In nucleotides, the CDR3 is TGTGCCACCAGCAGAGAAAGTCAGGGAGGAATTCAGCCCCAGCATTTT. Translated, it gives CATSRESQGGIQPQHF.

V and J are TRBV5-6 and TRBJ1-3, with D uncertain. The CDR3 extends over 15 amino acids. The germline gives CDR1 SGHDT, CDR2 YYEEEE. The germline V and J ends were trimmed by 2 bases and 0 bases, with 9 bases remaining between them. The CDR3 DNA is TGTGCCAGCAGCTTCGACCGACGCTCTGGAAACACCATATATTTT. It yields the protein CASSFDRRSGNTIYF.

The V gene is TRBV7-7, the J gene TRBJ1-1; D gene ambiguous. The germline CDR1 and CDR2 sequences are SSHAT and FNYEAQ (reference sequence). CDR3 length equals 13 residues. V lost 3 bases to trimming and J lost 3 bases, with 8 bases between them. CDR3 bases: TGTGCCAGCAGCTTTGGGGAGGACACTGAAGCTTTCTTT. Residues: CASSFGEDTEAFF.

The rearrangement links TRBV6-6 to TRBJ1-1; D may be TRBD1 (5 bases). Trimming took off 6 bases at V and 1 base at J, with 12 bases between the two ends. This CDR3 contains 14 residues. The germline gives CDR1 MNHNY, CDR2 SVGAGI (reference sequence). The CDR3 nucleotides are TGTGCCAGCAGGCCAACCCAGGGGAACACTGAAGCTTTCTTT. Encoded protein: CASRPTQGNTEAFF.

The V call is TRBV10-3, the J call TRBJ1-1; D is possibly TRBD1 (5 bases). Germline values: CDR1 ENHRY, CDR2 SYGVKD. This CDR3 region has 15 residues. V gave up 3 bases and J gave up 3 bases, with 14 bases separating them. Here the CDR3 reads CAISEEGAGYTEAFF. CDR3 nucleotide sequence: TGTGCCATCAGTGAAGAAGGGGCCGGATACACTGAAGCTTTCTTT.

The chain joins TRBV7-6 to TRBJ2-3; possible D gene TRBD2, 6 bases. The CDR3 is made up of 16 amino acids. Looked up from germline, CDR1 is SGHVS and CDR2 is FNYEAQ. Trimming cost V 5 bases and J 3 bases, with 18 bases left between them. CDR3 bases: TGTGCCAGCAGCCCAGTAGGAGGGGAATTTACAGATACGCAGTATTTT. This codes for CASSPVGGEFTDTQYF.

V and J are TRBV6-5 and TRBJ1-5, with 8 nucleotides matching TRBD1. The junction had 3 bases not matched to a gene; V was cut back by 6 bases and J by 5 bases. CDR1 is MNHEY, CDR2 SVGAGI, per germline. This CDR3 has 13 residues. The CDR3 loop is CASSQGADQPQHF. The CDR3 DNA is TGTGCCAGCAGCCAGGGGGCCGATCAGCCCCAGCATTTT.

The rearrangement uses TRBV6-5 and TRBJ1-4; D is uncertain. The germline CDR1 and CDR2 sequences are MNHEY and SVGAGI. The CDR3 runs 14 residues. Deletions cut 5 bases from V and 8 bases from J, with 15 bases between. Here the CDR3 DNA reads TGTGCCAGCAGTAAACGACTTGTTGGCGAAAAACTGTTTTTT. This codes for CASSKRLVGEKLFF.

This chain uses TRBV6-1 with TRBJ2-1; 9 bases line up with TRBD2. The J segment lost 2 bases and the V segment lost 2 bases, leaving 4 bases of the junction unmatched. The CDR3 runs to 16 residues. The germline V gene encodes CDR1 MNHNS and CDR2 SASEGT. This chain's CDR3 is CASSELSGRTYNEQFF. In DNA, the CDR3 is TGTGCCAGCAGTGAACTTAGCGGGAGAACCTACAATGAGCAGTTCTTC.

The chain is built from TRBV10-3 and TRBJ2-3; D might be TRBD2 (5 bases). The germline V gene encodes CDR1 ENHRY and CDR2 SYGVKD. Trimming removed 9 bases at V and 3 bases at J, with 13 bases between. The CDR3 is 13 amino acids. DNA for the CDR3: TGTGCCATACTAGGATACCAAACAGATACGCAGTATTTT. Its translation: CAILGYQTDTQYF.

This chain joins TRBV6-2 or TRBV6-3 and TRBJ1-5; D might be TRBD1 (5 bases). V dropped 0 bases and J dropped 0 bases, with 12 bases sitting between them. The CDR3 length is 17 residues. Germline V gene lookup returns CDR1 MNHEY and CDR2 SVGEGT. CDR3 nucleotide sequence: TGTGCCAGCAGTTACTCCTTGGGGGGGAATAGCAATCAGCCCCAGCATTTT. Its protein product is CASSYSLGGNSNQPQHF.

The V and J genes are TRBV28 and TRBJ1-1, with TRBD1 matching 10 bases. Germline values: CDR1 MDHEN, CDR2 SYDVKM. V gave up 5 bases and J gave up 6 bases; unmatched junction bases: 9. This CDR3 is 15 amino acids long. In DNA, the CDR3 is TGTGCCAGCAGTACCCCGGGACAGGGGAGCGCTGAAGCTTTCTTT. The encoded protein is CASSTPGQGSAEAFF.

The CDR3 nucleotides are TGTGCCAGCAGTGAAGCTCCAGGGGAGGATGGCTACACCTTC. It codes for CASSEAPGEDGYTF. The chain is built from TRBV6-1 and TRBJ1-2; TRBD1 is a possible D gene (6 bases). The length of the CDR3 is 14 residues. V lost 0 bases to trimming and J lost 6 bases, with 11 bases between them. Germline V gene sequence: CDR1 MNHNS, CDR2 SASEGT.

The chain links TRBV27 to TRBJ1-6; 7 bases agree with TRBD1. CDR3 length: 14 residues. With V trimmed by 5 bases and J by 9 bases, 7 bases remained unmatched. CDR1 and CDR2 (germline): MNHEY, SMNVEV (reference sequence). The CDR3 loop reads CASSPDRVSSPLHF. CDR3 sequence (DNA): TGTGCCAGCAGTCCTGACAGGGTTTCTTCACCCCTCCACTTT.

The CDR3 protein is CASSPWTAATNEKLFF. CDR3 coding DNA: TGTGCCAGCAGCCCATGGACGGCCGCAACTAATGAAAAACTGTTTTTT. V and J are TRBV5-6 and TRBJ1-4; D remains ambiguous. The germline V gene encodes CDR1 SGHDT and CDR2 YYEEEE. V lost 4 bases and J lost 0, with 13 bases in between. The CDR3 is 16 residues long. Complete variable domain (other parts from reference TRBV5-6 and TRBJ1-4): DAGVTQSPTHLIKTRGQQVTLRCSPKSGHDTVSWYQQALGQGPQFIFQYYEEEERQRGNFPDRFSGHQFPNYSSELNVNALLLGDSALYLCASSPWTAATNEKLFFGSGTQLSVL.

The rearrangement joins TRBV9 to TRBJ2-7; possible D gene TRBD2, 6 bases. The CDR3 runs to 15 residues. V lost 0 bases and J 6 bases, leaving 16 bases between the germline ends. CDR1 and CDR2 from the germline V gene are SGDLS and YYNGEE. The CDR3, as DNA: TGTGCCAGCAGCGTAGTTCCGGGAGAGGGGAGCGAGCAGTACTTC. This translates into CASSVVPGEGSEQYF.

The CDR3: CASSPGGLAGVYEQYF. As DNA, the CDR3 is TGTGCCAGCAGCCCTGGGGGCCTAGCGGGAGTTTACGAGCAGTACTTC. V is TRBV28 and J is TRBJ2-7; 10 bases are shared with TRBD2. Germline loops: CDR1 MDHEN, CDR2 SYDVKM. V lost 6 bases, J lost 4 bases, and 12 bases stayed unmatched. CDR3 size: 16 residues.

This clone was recorded a few times. The J gene is TRBJ2-2, the V gene TRBV7-9; 8 positions match TRBD1. The CDR3 has 13 residues. Germline V gene data show CDR1 as SEHNR and CDR2 as FQNEAQ (reference sequence). V shed 8 bases, J shed 6 bases, and the junction held 5 bases outside the gene matches. The CDR3 nucleotides read TGTGCCAGCGGGAGACAGGGGTCCGGGGAGCTGTTTTTT. Translating it yields CASGRQGSGELFF.

This clone was detected only once. The chain links TRBV19 to TRBJ1-1; D remains ambiguous. From germline, CDR1 is LNHDA and CDR2 SQIVND (reference sequence). There are 11 residues in the CDR3. V lost 5 bases, J lost 3 bases, and 4 bases lay in between. The CDR3: CASSRDTEAFF. CDR3 DNA sequence: TGTGCCAGTAGTCGGGACACTGAAGCTTTCTTT.

The chain uses TRBV9 and TRBJ2-1; 10 nucleotides align to TRBD2. Unmatched junction bases numbered 2, after V lost 2 bases and J lost 0 bases. The germline CDR1 and CDR2 sequences are SGDLS and YYNGEE. This CDR3 is built from 16 residues. The chain's CDR3 is CASSVSSGSSYNEQFF. CDR3 sequence (DNA): TGTGCCAGCAGCGTTTCTAGCGGGAGCTCCTACAATGAGCAGTTCTTC.

This sequence joins TRBV6-1 and TRBJ1-5; D is ambiguous. Trimming removed 2 bases at V and 0 bases at J, with 11 bases between. Germline values: CDR1 MNHNS, CDR2 SASEGT. The CDR3 is 16 amino acids. CDR3 sequence (DNA): TGTGCCAGCAGTGAACGGGTAGGGCCTAGCAATCAGCCCCAGCATTTT. This translates into CASSERVGPSNQPQHF.